The 32 T cell receptor beta chains below all came from one sample that was sequenced in a study of blood T cell repertoires in COVID-19. This table comes from immunoSEQ multiplex PCR, and its TCRdb copy is limited to in-frame clones, with some not included. The table records 120,000 to 150,000 clones, more than 70% of them present only once. Material: peripheral blood. The source is a woman aged 45-65 years with acute or convalescent COVID-19.

This chain links TRBV2 with TRBJ1-4; D is ambiguous. Trimming pared 6 bases from V and 4 bases from J, leaving 15 bases between. Germline loops: CDR1 SNHLY, CDR2 FYNNEI. The length of the CDR3 is 15 residues. The CDR3 here is CASRVNRVGNEKLFF. The CDR3 DNA reads TGTGCCAGCAGGGTTAACCGGGTCGGTAATGAAAAACTGTTTTTT.

The V and J genes are TRBV3-1 (or the pseudogene TRBV3-2) and TRBJ1-3, with 7 nucleotides matching TRBD1. V lost 4 bases, J lost 0 bases, and 15 bases stayed unmatched. Germline values: CDR1 LGHDT, CDR2 YNNKEL (reference sequence). This CDR3 is built from 19 residues. CDR3 DNA: TGTGCCAGCAGCCCACAACGAATTGACAGGGTCGACTCTGGAAACACCATATATTTT. Residues: CASSPQRIDRVDSGNTIYF.

V and J are TRBV28 and TRBJ1-1, with D maybe TRBD1 (5 bases). V was cut by 7 bases and J by 7 bases, with 25 bases left in between. Germline CDR1 and CDR2: MDHEN and SYDVKM. CDR3 length: 16 amino acids. CDR3 protein: CASTDSSVMGRLEAFF. For the CDR3, the DNA is TGTGCCAGCACCGACTCATCCGTTATGGGGCGGCTTGAAGCTTTCTTT.

This clone showed up just a few times. The chain links TRBV9 to TRBJ2-5, with 9 bases identical to TRBD1. The V gene end was trimmed by 3 bases and the J gene end by 3 bases; junction bases not matched to a gene: 9. The CDR3 is 16 residues long. CDR1 and CDR2 (germline): SGDLS, YYNGEE. As DNA, the CDR3 is TGTGCCAGCAGCGGATTAGGACAGGGGAGGGAAGAGACCCAGTACTTC. This translates into CASSGLGQGREETQYF.

The chain joins TRBV15 to TRBJ2-1, with 9 bases fitting TRBD2. This CDR3 comprises 17 residues. Germline CDR1 reads LNHNV; CDR2 reads YYDKDF (reference sequence). V dropped 6 bases and J dropped 5; count of bases not matched to a gene: 14. Here the CDR3 DNA reads TGTGCCACCAGTGATACCTTTCAGCGGGGGGTCCACAATGAGCAGTTCTTC. Translated, it gives CATSDTFQRGVHNEQFF.

V is TRBV7-8 and J is TRBJ1-4; tentatively, D is TRBD1 (5 bases). The V end was cut by 5 bases, the J end by 8 bases, with 15 bases between. Germline CDR1 SGHVS, CDR2 FQNEAQ. The CDR3 runs to 14 residues. The CDR3 region is CASSPSGVWEKLFF. CDR3 nucleotides: TGTGCCAGCAGCCCGTCGGGGGTTTGGGAAAAACTGTTTTTT.

The V call is TRBV28, the J call TRBJ1-2; 7 nucleotides line up with TRBD1. Germline CDR1 MDHEN, CDR2 SYDVKM. This CDR3 spans 13 amino acids. The J segment lost 8 bases and the V segment lost 7 bases, leaving 10 bases of the junction unmatched. The CDR3 reads CASTMIQGTGYTF. Written as DNA, the CDR3 is TGTGCCAGCACTATGATACAGGGGACCGGCTACACCTTC.

This chain uses TRBV6-2 or TRBV6-3 with TRBJ2-5; 11 bases map to TRBD2. Unmatched junction bases numbered 7, after V lost 5 bases and J lost 2 bases. Looked up from germline, CDR1 is MNHEY and CDR2 is SVGEGT. The CDR3 extends over 16 amino acids. The CDR3: CASSNPGLAVQETQYF. DNA of the CDR3: TGTGCCAGCAGTAACCCGGGACTAGCGGTACAAGAGACCCAGTACTTC.

This chain joins TRBV28 and TRBJ2-7; TRBD1 is a possible D gene (5 bases). Per germline, CDR1 MDHEN and CDR2 SYDVKM. The V end was cut by 5 bases, the J end by 2 bases, with 16 bases between. The CDR3 contains 15 residues. In nucleotides, the CDR3 is TGTGCCAGCAGTGGTCAAGGGCAGGGTCCCTACGAGCAGTACTTC. Its translation is CASSGQGQGPYEQYF.

The rearrangement joins TRBV11-2 to TRBJ2-7, with D perhaps matching TRBD2 (5 bases). The germline gives CDR1 SGHAT, CDR2 FQNNGV. The CDR3 is 12 residues long. Trimming took 4 bases from V and 7 from J, leaving 11 bases between them. The CDR3 DNA reads TGTGCCAGCAGCTCCACAAGCGGAGAGCAGTACTTC. Translating gives CASSSTSGEQYF.

The chain couples TRBV4-3 to TRBJ1-2, with a possible D match to TRBD1 (6 bases). Germline CDR1 reads LGHNA; CDR2 reads YSLEER. Trimming took 5 bases from V and 8 from J, leaving 21 bases between them. The CDR3 length is 15 residues. The CDR3 loop reads CASSGIRTAEEGYTF. CDR3 DNA: TGCGCCAGCAGCGGTATTCGGACAGCCGAGGAAGGCTACACCTTC.

V usage is TRBV7-2 and J usage is TRBJ1-2, with a weak D call TRBD1 (6 bases). Trimming removed 1 base from V and 3 bases from J, with 12 bases in between. Germline lookup yields CDR1 SGHTA and CDR2 FQGNSA. The CDR3 totals 15 residues. This CDR3 reads CASSLGTGLDYGYTF. CDR3 coding DNA: TGTGCCAGCAGCTTAGGAACAGGGCTTGACTATGGCTACACCTTC. The whole variable domain, filled in from reference TRBV7-2 and TRBJ1-2, reads GAGVSQSPSNKVTEKGKDVELRCDPISGHTALYWYRQSLGQGLEFLIYFQGNSAPDKSGLPSDRFSAERTGGSVSTLTIQRTQQEDSAVYLCASSLGTGLDYGYTFGSGTRLTVV.

The chain uses TRBV29-1 and TRBJ2-1, with D possibly TRBD1 on 5 matching bases. CDR3 size: 15 residues. Trimming took 7 bases from V and 4 from J, leaving 20 bases between them. CDR1 SQVTM and CDR2 ANQGSEA come from the germline V gene. CDR3 loop: CSAPRGSSPYNEQFF. The CDR3 region has the DNA TGCAGCGCCCCAAGGGGCAGCAGCCCTTACAATGAGCAGTTCTTC.

This clone came up a few times. The gene calls are TRBV27 and TRBJ1-1; 8 bases align to TRBD1. The CDR3 covers 17 residues. From germline, CDR1 is MNHEY and CDR2 SMNVEV (reference sequence). The V and J ends lost 2 bases and 5 bases, in that order; junction bases with no gene match: 13. CDR3 coding DNA: TGTGCCAGCAGTTTACAGCCAAACAGGGGGGGATGGACTGAAGCTTTCTTT. It yields the protein CASSLQPNRGGWTEAFF.

The rearrangement uses TRBV27 and TRBJ1-1; TRBD1 might be the D (6 bases). The CDR3 length is 13 residues. Deletions cut 6 bases from V and 4 bases from J, with 12 bases between. Looked up from germline, CDR1 is MNHEY and CDR2 is SMNVEV (reference sequence). CDR3 sequence (DNA): TGTGCCAGCAGAACAGGGTTTGCCACTGAAGCTTTCTTT. Translating it yields CASRTGFATEAFF.

V and J are TRBV4-3 and TRBJ2-3; 9 nucleotides agree with TRBD2. The CDR3 loop spans 18 amino acids. Germline loops: CDR1 LGHNA, CDR2 YSLEER. V was pared by 0 bases and J by 4 bases, with 11 bases of the junction left unmatched. The CDR3 nucleotides are TGCGCCAGCAGCCAAGATGCGGGGGGGCCTAATCTGGCAGATACGCAGTATTTT. Encoded protein: CASSQDAGGPNLADTQYF.

The gene calls are TRBV6-5 and TRBJ1-5, with D possibly matching TRBD1 (5 bases). The V and J ends lost 5 bases and 8 bases respectively, with 13 bases between them. Germline assignment: CDR1 MNHEY and CDR2 SVGAGI. This CDR3 is 13 amino acids long. CDR3 bases: TGTGCCAGCAGTCCACCGGGGGGGGAGCCCCAGCATTTT. As protein: CASSPPGGEPQHF.

The genes are TRBV5-1 and TRBJ1-2; D possibly corresponds to TRBD1 (6 bases). Per the germline V gene, CDR1 is SGHRS and CDR2 is YFSETQ. The CDR3 spans 15 residues. V shed 4 bases and J shed 7 bases, with 20 bases lying between them. CDR3 residues: CASSGIQGRGIGYTF. CDR3 coding DNA: TGCGCCAGCAGCGGCATACAGGGTAGGGGGATTGGCTACACCTTC.

As for this clone: This same CDR3 is encoded by further DNA sequences in the sample. The chain joins TRBV6-2 or TRBV6-3 to TRBJ1-5; unclear D gene. V was trimmed by 4 bases and J by 2 bases, leaving 6 bases between them. CDR3 length equals 13 residues. Per the germline V gene, CDR1 is MNHEY and CDR2 is SVGEGT. The CDR3 reads CASSSQGNQPQHF. The CDR3 DNA follows: TGTGCCAGCAGTTCTCAGGGCAATCAGCCCCAGCATTTT.

The chain joins TRBV3-1 (or the pseudogene TRBV3-2) to TRBJ1-5, with D hard to call. Trimming shortened V by 0 bases and J by 5 bases, and 8 bases separated the two germline ends. The V gene's germline CDR1 is LGHDT and CDR2 YNNKEL (reference sequence). The CDR3 totals 14 residues. This CDR3 is CASSQDSSHQPQHF. CDR3 DNA: TGTGCCAGCAGCCAAGATAGCAGTCATCAGCCCCAGCATTTT.

Only a few counts were recorded for this clone. The chain combines TRBV3-1 (or the pseudogene TRBV3-2) with TRBJ2-5, with a tentative D call TRBD1 (5 bases). Germline V lookup: CDR1 LGHDT, CDR2 YNNKEL (reference sequence). With 1 base removed from V and 5 bases from J, the gap between germline ends came to 14 bases. The CDR3 has 15 amino acids. CDR3: CASSQGAGQVETQYF. Written as DNA, the CDR3 is TGTGCCAGCAGCCAAGGGGCAGGGCAAGTGGAGACCCAGTACTTC.

The V call is TRBV6-5, the J call TRBJ1-4; D not certain. CDR1 and CDR2 from the germline V gene are MNHEY and SVGAGI. Trimming shortened V by 10 bases and J by 0 bases, and 9 bases separated the two germline ends. The CDR3 totals 13 residues. The DNA of the CDR3 is TGTGCCACCCCCACGGCAACTAATGAAAAACTGTTTTTT. It encodes CATPTATNEKLFF.

Only one count was recorded for this clone. J is TRBJ1-5 and V is TRBV4-3, with D hard to call. The germline V gene encodes CDR1 LGHNA and CDR2 YSLEER. This CDR3 region has 18 residues. Trimming pared 0 bases from V and 2 bases from J, leaving 17 bases between. The CDR3 spells CASSQDLNSLGGNQPQHF. The CDR3 DNA reads TGCGCCAGCAGCCAAGATCTGAACAGCCTTGGTGGCAATCAGCCCCAGCATTTT.

V usage is TRBV6-5 and J usage is TRBJ2-1; D is possibly TRBD2 (7 bases). Trimming pared 2 bases from V and 4 bases from J, leaving 12 bases between. CDR3 length: 15 residues. Germline CDR1 is MNHEY and CDR2 is SVGAGI. The CDR3 DNA reads as TGTGCCAGCAGTTACGGGAGGGGGACGTACAATGAGCAGTTCTTC. It codes for CASSYGRGTYNEQFF.

The chain links TRBV18 to TRBJ1-3; D gene ambiguous. Per the germline V gene, CDR1 is KGHSH and CDR2 is LQKENI. V lost 3 bases and J 0 bases, leaving 9 bases between the germline ends. The CDR3 consists of 15 residues. CDR3 loop: CASSPVGLSGNTIYF. The CDR3 nucleotides are TGTGCCAGCTCACCTGTAGGACTCTCTGGAAACACCATATATTTT.

This chain uses TRBV19 with TRBJ1-2; 8 positions match TRBD1. CDR1 is LNHDA, CDR2 SQIVND, per germline (reference sequence). There are 15 residues in the CDR3. With V trimmed by 6 bases and J by 4 bases, 10 bases remained unmatched. This CDR3 reads CASSIARQGTYGYTF. The CDR3 DNA sequence: TGTGCCAGTAGCATCGCCCGACAGGGGACCTATGGCTACACCTTC. The complete variable domain, with remaining parts taken from reference TRBV19 and TRBJ1-2, reads DGGITQSPKYLFRKEGQNVTLSCEQNLNHDAMYWYRQDPGQGLRLIYYSQIVNDFQKGDIAEGYSVSREKKESFPLTVTSAQKNPTAFYLCASSIARQGTYGYTFGSGTRLTVV.

The V and J genes are TRBV11-2 and TRBJ2-3, with D unclear. This CDR3 region has 15 residues. Per the germline V gene, CDR1 is SGHAT and CDR2 is FQNNGV. The germline V and J ends were trimmed by 2 bases and 6 bases, with 15 bases remaining between them. The CDR3 nucleotides read TGTGCCAGCAGCTTACAGGTGATCAGTGTGGATACGCAGTATTTT. This gives the protein CASSLQVISVDTQYF.

The chain employs TRBV12-5 and TRBJ2-7; 10 bases match TRBD2. The CDR3 has 15 residues. CDR1 is LGHNT and CDR2 is FRNRAP in the germline V gene. The junction had 6 bases not matched to a gene; V was cut back by 6 bases and J by 1 base. The CDR3 sequence: CASGFASGSSYEQYF. CDR3 DNA sequence: TGTGCTAGTGGCTTTGCTAGCGGGAGTTCCTACGAGCAGTACTTC. The whole variable domain, remainder taken from reference TRBV12-5 and TRBJ2-7, is DARVTQTPRHKVTEMGQEVTMRCQPILGHNTVFWYRQTMMQGLELLAYFRNRAPLDDSGMPKDRFSAEMPDATLATLKIQPSEPRDSAVYFCASGFASGSSYEQYFGPGTRLTVT.

V is TRBV6-6 and J is TRBJ2-1; 7 nucleotides agree with TRBD1. Germline V gene sequence: CDR1 MNHNY, CDR2 SVGAGI (reference sequence). J was trimmed by 7 bases and V by 6 bases; bases with no gene match: 3. CDR3 length: 12 residues. CDR3 region: CASRIQGNEQFF. CDR3 sequence (DNA): TGTGCCAGCAGGATACAGGGGAATGAGCAGTTCTTC.

This clone appeared a single time. The V and J genes are TRBV30 and TRBJ2-5, with TRBD1 identical over 8 bases. The CDR3 spans 14 residues. V lost 1 base to trimming and J lost 5 bases; unmatched junction nucleotides: 6. Germline CDR1 GTSNPN, CDR2 SVGIG (reference sequence). Written as DNA, the CDR3 is TGTGCCTGGAGTGGACAGGGGATTGCGGAGACCCAGTACTTC. The encoded protein is CAWSGQGIAETQYF.

The chain combines TRBV6-5 with TRBJ1-5; D is undetermined. Germline-derived CDR1 and CDR2 are MNHEY and SVGAGI. This CDR3 has 15 amino acids. V dropped 7 bases and J dropped 7 bases, with 20 bases sitting between them. The CDR3 sequence is CASTNSALSGQPQHF. The CDR3 DNA sequence: TGTGCCAGCACCAACTCGGCCCTCTCGGGGCAGCCCCAGCATTTT.

This clone has more than one count but fewer than ten. The chain couples TRBV12-3 or TRBV12-4 to TRBJ2-7; the D gene is possibly TRBD2 (5 bases). The V and J ends lost 6 bases and 5 bases respectively, with 14 bases between them. The CDR3 spans 13 residues. CDR3 coding DNA: TGTGCCAGCAGCCTCCGGGGTTTCCACGAGCAGTACTTC. Translating it yields CASSLRGFHEQYF.